This TCR beta chain appears in the sequencing data of a study of beta chain features in type 1 diabetes. Study in general: The study examined about 110,000,000 sorted cells across all samples. Study-wide findings and caveats: Among all four CD4+ subsets, Type 1 diabetes patients had TCRB CDR3s that were moderately but significantly shorter. Researchers caution that PCR might favor shorter templates, equally among patients and controls. Naive, central memory and Treg TCRB repertoires appeared more alike in patients than in healthy donors.

The authors reverse transcribed all of the isolated RNA, so sequencing captured expressed TCRB transcripts. Sequencing of naive, central memory and regulatory T cell samples gave an average of about 3.9 million reads. Using immunoSEQ multiplex PCR, the repertoire was profiled, and TCRdb retains in-frame clones only, with some absent. The data contain 600,000 or so clones, more than 13% of them singletons. This clone has only a few counts. Its antigen remains unidentified. V gave up 7 bases and J gave up 5 bases, with 18 bases separating them. CDR1 MNHEY and CDR2 SMNVEV come from the germline V gene (reference sequence). The CDR3 extends over 15 amino acids.

The sample taken for sequencing was naive CD4+ T cells from blood. This chain connects TRBV27 to TRBJ2-1; TRBD2 is a possible D gene (6 bases). The TCR originated in a man aged 18 to 29 with type 1 diabetes. CDR3 nucleotide sequence: TGTGCCAGCACCCTCTGGGGGGTGAAGAACAATGAGCAGTTCTTC. This codes for CASTLWGVKNNEQFF.